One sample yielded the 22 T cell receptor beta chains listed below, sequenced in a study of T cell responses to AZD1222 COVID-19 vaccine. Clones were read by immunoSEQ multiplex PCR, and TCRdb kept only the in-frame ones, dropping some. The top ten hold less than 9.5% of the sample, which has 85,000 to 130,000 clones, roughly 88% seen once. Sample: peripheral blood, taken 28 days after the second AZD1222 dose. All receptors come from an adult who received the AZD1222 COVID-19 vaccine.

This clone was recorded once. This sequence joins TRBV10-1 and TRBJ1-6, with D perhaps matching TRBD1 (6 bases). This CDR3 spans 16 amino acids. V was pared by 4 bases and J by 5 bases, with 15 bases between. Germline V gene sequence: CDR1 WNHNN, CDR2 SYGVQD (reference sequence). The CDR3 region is CASSAPGAAHNSPLHF. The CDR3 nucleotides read TGCGCCAGCAGTGCCCCAGGGGCGGCTCATAATTCACCCCTCCACTTT.

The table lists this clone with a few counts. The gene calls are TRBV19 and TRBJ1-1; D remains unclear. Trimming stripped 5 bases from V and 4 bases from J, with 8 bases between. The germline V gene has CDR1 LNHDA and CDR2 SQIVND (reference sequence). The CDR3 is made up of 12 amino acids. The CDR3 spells CASSWKATEAFF. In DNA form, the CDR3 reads TGTGCCAGTAGTTGGAAGGCCACTGAAGCTTTCTTT. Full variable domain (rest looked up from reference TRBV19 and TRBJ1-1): DGGITQSPKYLFRKEGQNVTLSCEQNLNHDAMYWYRQDPGQGLRLIYYSQIVNDFQKGDIAEGYSVSREKKESFPLTVTSAQKNPTAFYLCASSWKATEAFFGQGTRLTVV.

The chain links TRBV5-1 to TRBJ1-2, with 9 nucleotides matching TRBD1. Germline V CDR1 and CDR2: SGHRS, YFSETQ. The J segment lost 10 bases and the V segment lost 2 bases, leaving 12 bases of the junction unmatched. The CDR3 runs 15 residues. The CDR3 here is CASSFGNPRQGDYTF. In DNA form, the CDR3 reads TGCGCCAGCAGCTTTGGGAACCCGAGACAGGGGGACTACACCTTC.

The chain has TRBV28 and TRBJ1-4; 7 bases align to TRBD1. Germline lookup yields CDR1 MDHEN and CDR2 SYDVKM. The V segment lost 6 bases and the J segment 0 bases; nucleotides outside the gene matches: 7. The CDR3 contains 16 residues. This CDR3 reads CASSPGTAATNEKLFF. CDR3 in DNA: TGTGCCAGCAGCCCCGGGACAGCTGCAACTAATGAAAAACTGTTTTTT. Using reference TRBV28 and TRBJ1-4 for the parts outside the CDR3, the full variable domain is DVKVTQSSRYLVKRTGEKVFLECVQDMDHENMFWYRQDPGLGLRLIYFSYDVKMKEKGDIPEGYSVSREKKERFSLILESASTNQTSMYLCASSPGTAATNEKLFFGSGTQLSVL.

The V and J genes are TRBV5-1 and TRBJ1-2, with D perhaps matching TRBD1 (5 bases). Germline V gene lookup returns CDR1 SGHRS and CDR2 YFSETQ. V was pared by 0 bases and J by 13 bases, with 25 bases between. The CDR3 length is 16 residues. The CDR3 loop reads CASSLDMAQDFIPPTF. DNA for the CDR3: TGCGCCAGCAGCTTGGACATGGCACAGGACTTTATCCCCCCCACCTTC.

CDR3 bases: TGTGCCAGCAGTCGTAACAGGGGGACTCAGCCCCAGCATTTT. It specifies CASSRNRGTQPQHF. The chain uses TRBV2 and TRBJ1-5; 8 positions match TRBD1. There are 14 residues in the CDR3. V lost 5 bases to trimming and J lost 6 bases; unmatched junction nucleotides: 6. Germline CDR1 reads SNHLY; CDR2 reads FYNNEI.

CDR3 residues: CASSVSGLGEQFF. CDR3 coding DNA: TGTGCCAGCAGCGTATCGGGTTTAGGTGAGCAGTTCTTC. The chain is built from TRBV9 and TRBJ2-1; D ambiguous. The CDR3 runs 13 residues. Germline loops: CDR1 SGDLS, CDR2 YYNGEE. V lost 1 base and J lost 9, with 11 bases in between.

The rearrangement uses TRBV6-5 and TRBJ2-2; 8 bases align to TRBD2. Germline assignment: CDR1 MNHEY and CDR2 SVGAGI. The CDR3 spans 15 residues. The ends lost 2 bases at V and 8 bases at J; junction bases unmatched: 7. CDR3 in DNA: TGTGCCAGCAGTTACCGAATAGCGGGGAAGGGGGAGCTGTTTTTT. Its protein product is CASSYRIAGKGELFF.

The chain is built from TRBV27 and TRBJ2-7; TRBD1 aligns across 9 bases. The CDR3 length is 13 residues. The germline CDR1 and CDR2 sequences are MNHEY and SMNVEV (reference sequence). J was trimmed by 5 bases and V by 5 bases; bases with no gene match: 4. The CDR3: CASSRTGEDEQYF. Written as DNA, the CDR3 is TGTGCCAGCAGTCGGACAGGGGAAGACGAGCAGTACTTC.

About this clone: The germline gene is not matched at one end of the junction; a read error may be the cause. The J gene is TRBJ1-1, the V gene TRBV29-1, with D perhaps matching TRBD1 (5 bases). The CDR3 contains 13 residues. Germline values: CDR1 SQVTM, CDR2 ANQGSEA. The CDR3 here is CSVADSRYTEASF. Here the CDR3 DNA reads TGCAGCGTTGCCGACAGTCGGTACACTGAAGCTTCCTTT.

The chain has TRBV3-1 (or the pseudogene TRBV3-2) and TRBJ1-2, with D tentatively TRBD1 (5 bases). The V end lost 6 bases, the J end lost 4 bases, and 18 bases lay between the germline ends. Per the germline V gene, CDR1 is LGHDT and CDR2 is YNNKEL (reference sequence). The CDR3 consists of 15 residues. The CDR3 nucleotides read TGTGCCAGCAGTCTACCTTGGGGCCAGGGCTATGGCTACACCTTC. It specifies CASSLPWGQGYGYTF.

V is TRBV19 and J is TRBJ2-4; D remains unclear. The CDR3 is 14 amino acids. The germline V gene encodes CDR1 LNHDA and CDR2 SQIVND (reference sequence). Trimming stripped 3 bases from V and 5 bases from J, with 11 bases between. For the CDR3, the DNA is TGTGCCAGTAGTATTTCTAGAGCAGAAAACATTCAGTACTTC. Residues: CASSISRAENIQYF.

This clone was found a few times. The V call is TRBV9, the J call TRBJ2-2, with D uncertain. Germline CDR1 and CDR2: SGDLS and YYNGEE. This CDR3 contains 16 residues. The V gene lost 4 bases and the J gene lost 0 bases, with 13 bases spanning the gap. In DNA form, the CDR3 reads TGTGCCAGCAGCCCCCCGGACGGGTCGAACACCGGGGAGCTGTTTTTT. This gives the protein CASSPPDGSNTGELFF. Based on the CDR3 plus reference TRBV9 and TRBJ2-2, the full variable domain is DSGVTQTPKHLITATGQRVTLRCSPRSGDLSVYWYQQSLDQGLQFLIQYYNGEERAKGNILERFSAQQFPDLHSELNLSSLELGDSALYFCASSPPDGSNTGELFFGEGSRLTVL.

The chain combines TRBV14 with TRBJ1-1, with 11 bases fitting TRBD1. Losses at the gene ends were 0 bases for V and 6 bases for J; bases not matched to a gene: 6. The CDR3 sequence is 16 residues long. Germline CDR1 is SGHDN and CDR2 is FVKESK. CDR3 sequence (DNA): TGTGCCAGCAGCCAAGACCCCCGGGACAGGGGGGCTGAAGCTTTCTTT. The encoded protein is CASSQDPRDRGAEAFF.

The CDR3 reads CASRDSPRETQYF. Here the CDR3 DNA reads TGTGCCAGCAGGGACTCCCCAAGGGAGACCCAGTACTTC. The chain has TRBV28 and TRBJ2-5; possible D gene TRBD2, 5 bases. This CDR3 spans 13 amino acids. The germline gives CDR1 MDHEN, CDR2 SYDVKM. The ends were cut back, 6 bases at V and 5 bases at J, with 13 bases in the middle.

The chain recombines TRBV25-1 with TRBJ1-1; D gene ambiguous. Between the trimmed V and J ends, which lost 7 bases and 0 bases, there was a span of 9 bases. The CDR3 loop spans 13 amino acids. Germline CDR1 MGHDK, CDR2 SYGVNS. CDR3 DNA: TGTGCCAGCAAGAGCGGAATGAACACTGAAGCTTTCTTT. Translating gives CASKSGMNTEAFF.

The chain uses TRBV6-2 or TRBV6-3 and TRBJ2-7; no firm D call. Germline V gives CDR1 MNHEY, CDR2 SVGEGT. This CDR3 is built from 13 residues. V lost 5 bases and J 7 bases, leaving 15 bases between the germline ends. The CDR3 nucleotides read TGTGCCAGCAGTGTCGGCGACCCCTTGGAGCAGTACTTC. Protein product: CASSVGDPLEQYF.

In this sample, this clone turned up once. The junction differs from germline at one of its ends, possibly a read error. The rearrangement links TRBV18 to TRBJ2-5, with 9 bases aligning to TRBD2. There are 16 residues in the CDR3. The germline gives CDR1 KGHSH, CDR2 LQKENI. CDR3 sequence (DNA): TGTGCCAGCTCACCTCGCGGGGGGGCCGAACTCAACCCTTTACACTTC. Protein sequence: CASSPRGGAELNPLHF.

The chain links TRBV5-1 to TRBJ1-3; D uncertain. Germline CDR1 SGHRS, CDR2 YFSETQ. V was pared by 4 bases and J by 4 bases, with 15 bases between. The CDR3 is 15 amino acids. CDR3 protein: CASSGEPTAGNTIYF. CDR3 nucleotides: TGCGCCAGCAGCGGGGAACCAACAGCAGGAAACACCATATATTTT.

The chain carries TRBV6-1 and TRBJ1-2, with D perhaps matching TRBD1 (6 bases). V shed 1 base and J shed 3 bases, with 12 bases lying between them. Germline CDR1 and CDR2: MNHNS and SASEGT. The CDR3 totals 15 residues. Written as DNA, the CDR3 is TGTGCCAGCAGTGAAGGGGGAGAGGGGGACTATGGCTACACCTTC. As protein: CASSEGGEGDYGYTF.

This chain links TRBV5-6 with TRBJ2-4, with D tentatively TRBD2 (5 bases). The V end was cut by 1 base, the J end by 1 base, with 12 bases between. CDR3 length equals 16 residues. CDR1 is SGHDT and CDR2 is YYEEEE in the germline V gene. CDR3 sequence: CASSLWYGLAKNIQYF. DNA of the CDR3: TGTGCCAGCAGCTTGTGGTACGGACTGGCCAAAAACATTCAGTACTTC.

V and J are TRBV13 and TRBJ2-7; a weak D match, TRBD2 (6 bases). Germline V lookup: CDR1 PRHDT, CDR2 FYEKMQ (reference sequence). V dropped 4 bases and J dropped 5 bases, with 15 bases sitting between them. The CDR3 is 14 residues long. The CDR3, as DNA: TGTGCCAGCAGCTCATACGGGGGAGGCCACGAGCAGTACTTC. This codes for CASSSYGGGHEQYF. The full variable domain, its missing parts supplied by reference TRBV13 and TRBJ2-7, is AAGVIQSPRHLIKEKRETATLKCYPIPRHDTVYWYQQGPGQDPQFLISFYEKMQSDKGSIPDRFSAQQFSDYHSELNMSSLELGDSALYFCASSSYGGGHEQYFGPGTRLTVT.